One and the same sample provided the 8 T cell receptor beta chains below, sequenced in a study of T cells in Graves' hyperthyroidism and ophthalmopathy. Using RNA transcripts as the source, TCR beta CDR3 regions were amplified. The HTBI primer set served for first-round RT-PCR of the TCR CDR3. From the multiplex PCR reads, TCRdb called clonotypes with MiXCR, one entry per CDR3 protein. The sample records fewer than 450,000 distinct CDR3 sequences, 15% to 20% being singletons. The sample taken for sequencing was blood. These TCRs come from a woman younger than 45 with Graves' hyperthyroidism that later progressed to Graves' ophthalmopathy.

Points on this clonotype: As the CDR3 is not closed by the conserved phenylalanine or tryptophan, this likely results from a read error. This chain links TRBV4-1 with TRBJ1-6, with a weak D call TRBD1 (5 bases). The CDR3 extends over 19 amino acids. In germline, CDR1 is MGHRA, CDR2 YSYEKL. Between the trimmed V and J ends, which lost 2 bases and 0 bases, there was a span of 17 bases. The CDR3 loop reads CASSQSRGVGFSYNSPLHL. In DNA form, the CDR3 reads TGCGCCAGCAGCCAAAGCAGAGGGGTTGGCTTCTCCTATAATTCACCCCTCCACCTT.

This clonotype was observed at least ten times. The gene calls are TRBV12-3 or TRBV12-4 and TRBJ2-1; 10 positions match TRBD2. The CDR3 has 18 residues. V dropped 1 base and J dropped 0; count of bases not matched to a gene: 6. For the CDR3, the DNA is TGTGCCAGCAGTTTAGTTAGCGGGGGGAGTAGCTCCTACAATGAGCAGTTCTTC. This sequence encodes CASSLVSGGSSSYNEQFF.

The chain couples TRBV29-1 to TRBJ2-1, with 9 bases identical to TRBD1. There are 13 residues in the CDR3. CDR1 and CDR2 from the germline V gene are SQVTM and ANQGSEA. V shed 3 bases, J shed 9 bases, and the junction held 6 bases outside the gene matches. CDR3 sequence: CSVEGTGRGEQFF. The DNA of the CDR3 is TGCAGCGTTGAGGGGACAGGGAGGGGTGAGCAGTTCTTC.

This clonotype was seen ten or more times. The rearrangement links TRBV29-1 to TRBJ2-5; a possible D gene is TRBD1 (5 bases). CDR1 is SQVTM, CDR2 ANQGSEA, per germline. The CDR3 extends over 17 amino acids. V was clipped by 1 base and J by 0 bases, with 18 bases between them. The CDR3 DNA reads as TGCAGCGTTGAAGCGACACACTCAAAGGGGTACCAAGAGACCCAGTACTTC. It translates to CSVEATHSKGYQETQYF. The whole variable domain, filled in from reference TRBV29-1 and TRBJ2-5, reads SAVISQKPSRDICQRGTSLTIQCQVDSQVTMMFWYRQQPGQSLTLIATANQGSEATYESGFVIDKFPISRPNLTFSTLTVSNMSPEDSSIYLCSVEATHSKGYQETQYFGPGTRLLVL.

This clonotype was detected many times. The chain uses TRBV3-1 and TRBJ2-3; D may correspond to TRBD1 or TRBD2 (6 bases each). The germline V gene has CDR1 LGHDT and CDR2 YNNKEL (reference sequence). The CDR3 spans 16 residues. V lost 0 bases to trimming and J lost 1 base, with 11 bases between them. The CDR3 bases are TGTGCCAGCAGCCAAGAAGTAGGGGGGCGCACAGATACGCAGTATTTT. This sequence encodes CASSQEVGGRTDTQYF.

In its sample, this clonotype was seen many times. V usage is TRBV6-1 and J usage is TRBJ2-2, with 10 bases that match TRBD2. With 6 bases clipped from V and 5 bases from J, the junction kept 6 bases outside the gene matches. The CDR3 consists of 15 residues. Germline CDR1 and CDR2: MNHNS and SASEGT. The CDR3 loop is CASSLAGAHTGELFF. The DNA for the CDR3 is TGTGCCAGCAGCCTAGCGGGGGCGCATACCGGGGAGCTGTTTTTT.

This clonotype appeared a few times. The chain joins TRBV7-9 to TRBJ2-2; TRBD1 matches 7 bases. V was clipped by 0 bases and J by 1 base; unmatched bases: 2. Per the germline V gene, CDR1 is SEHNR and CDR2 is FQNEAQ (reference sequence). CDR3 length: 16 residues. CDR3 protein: CASSLAWTGNTGELFF. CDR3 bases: TGTGCCAGCAGCTTAGCCTGGACAGGGAACACCGGGGAGCTGTTTTTT.

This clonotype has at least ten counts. In DNA, the CDR3 is TGTGCCAGCAGTTCGTACGGGATTTACGAGCAGTACTTC. Translated, it gives CASSSYGIYEQYF. This chain uses TRBV28 with TRBJ2-7, with D possibly being TRBD2 (5 bases). CDR1 is MDHEN, CDR2 SYDVKM, per germline. Trimming stripped 4 bases from V and 4 bases from J, with 11 bases between. The CDR3 has 13 residues.